This is a list of T cell receptor beta chains from one sample in a study of blood T cell repertoires in COVID-19. Clones were sequenced by immunoSEQ multiplex PCR, and TCRdb holds only the in-frame ones, with some missing. This sample has approximately 250,000 clones, with nearly 85% found just once. Sample: peripheral blood. The receptor source for this set is a human donor in a cohort sampled during active COVID-19. Both conserved end residues are part of each CDR3. D genes are given only for firm matches.

d_call,v_call,cdr3_aa
TRBD2,TRBV18,CASSPRTSGNTDEQYF
TRBD1,TRBV3-1/TRBV3-2,CASSLGTDNEKLFF
.,TRBV18,CASSPGPDNQPQHF
TRBD2,TRBV24-1,CATSDTPRGRASIDTQYF
TRBD1,TRBV18,CASSPTGTGPNYGYTF
.,TRBV6-5,CASSYGSGEQFF
.,TRBV30,CAWSLSYGYTF
TRBD2,TRBV5-1,CASSFGTSGAYEQYF
TRBD2,TRBV5-1,CASSFGRSYGETQYF
TRBD2,TRBV20-1,CSASLRRLAGDEQFF
.,TRBV27,CASSTLGSQPQHF
TRBD1,TRBV5-5,CASSLQGTNYGYTF
.,TRBV6-6,CASSYSLGGTEAFF
TRBD1,TRBV5-1,CASRGTGFNSPLHF
TRBD1,TRBV12-3/TRBV12-4,CASRWTGGGQYF
TRBD2,TRBV7-9,CASSPGLGRETQYF
TRBD2,TRBV10-3,CATDGGDGGELFF
.,TRBV5-4,CASSPPGGDGYTF
TRBD1,TRBV5-8,CASSREGASTDTQYF
TRBD2,TRBV10-3,CAISESERGGTDTQYF
TRBD1,TRBV5-1,CASSPRRTGALSSYEQYF
TRBD1,TRBV6-5,CASLPGQGPGEQFF
.,TRBV24-1,CATSDRAIHRSKQFF
TRBD1,TRBV7-3,CASSYSGQDTGELFF
.,TRBV10-1,CASSDGSTSGNTIYF
TRBD1,TRBV28,CASSGQGNSPLHF
TRBD1,TRBV18,CASTRTGGYTEAFF